This entry lists 5 T cell receptor beta chains sequenced from one sample in a study of blood T cell repertoires in COVID-19. Sequencing used immunoSEQ multiplex PCR; TCRdb keeps in-frame clones, though not all of them. The sample contains about 280,000 clones, roughly 85% of which appear only once. The sequencing sample was made of peripheral blood. Receptors were obtained from a man aged 50 to 59 with active or convalescent COVID-19.

This clone was recorded once. The J gene is TRBJ2-2, the V gene TRBV10-3; 14 nucleotides agree with TRBD2. The CDR3 totals 16 residues. V dropped 6 bases and J dropped 6; count of bases not matched to a gene: 6. From germline, CDR1 is ENHRY and CDR2 SYGVKD. CDR3 amino acids: CAIRDGTSGSAGELFF. In nucleotides, the CDR3 is TGTGCCATCAGGGACGGGACTAGCGGGAGCGCCGGGGAGCTGTTTTTT.

The chain has TRBV19 and TRBJ1-5, with TRBD1 as a possible D gene (6 bases). The ends were cut back, 6 bases at V and 2 bases at J, with 11 bases in the middle. The CDR3 is made up of 14 amino acids. The germline V gene has CDR1 LNHDA and CDR2 SQIVND (reference sequence). The CDR3 sequence is CASREAGGNQPQHF. The CDR3 nucleotides are TGTGCCAGTAGGGAGGCAGGGGGCAATCAGCCCCAGCATTTT.

The chain couples TRBV18 to TRBJ1-5; 7 bases are shared with TRBD1. V lost 1 base to trimming and J lost 9 bases; unmatched junction nucleotides: 6. Germline CDR1 and CDR2: KGHSH and LQKENI. This CDR3 contains 14 residues. Here the CDR3 reads CASSPQGGGRPQHF. CDR3 sequence (DNA): TGTGCCAGCTCACCACAAGGGGGCGGTCGGCCCCAGCATTTT.

V is TRBV28 and J is TRBJ2-7, with 7 bases identical to TRBD2. The CDR3 totals 14 residues. V shed 6 bases and J 3 bases; nucleotides not matched to a gene: 8. The germline CDR1 and CDR2 sequences are MDHEN and SYDVKM. This chain's CDR3 is CASRGGGLIYEQYF. As DNA, the CDR3 is TGTGCCAGCAGAGGCGGGGGACTAATCTACGAGCAGTACTTC. Drawing the rest from reference TRBV28 and TRBJ2-7, the complete variable domain is DVKVTQSSRYLVKRTGEKVFLECVQDMDHENMFWYRQDPGLGLRLIYFSYDVKMKEKGDIPEGYSVSREKKERFSLILESASTNQTSMYLCASRGGGLIYEQYFGPGTRLTVT.

This clone was seen just once. The chain uses TRBV5-1 and TRBJ2-6; 7 positions agree with TRBD1. V lost 5 bases and J lost 4; bases outside the gene matches: 3. Germline CDR1 and CDR2: SGHRS and YFSETQ. The CDR3 sequence is 14 residues long. The CDR3 sequence is CASRGTAGANVLTF. The CDR3, as DNA: TGCGCCAGCAGGGGGACAGCCGGGGCCAACGTCCTGACTTTC.